This TCR beta chain derives from a study of regulatory T cells in long-lasting Graves disease. Study conclusions and caveats: Persistent disease was associated with favored TRBV28 usage and with favored use of TRBJ1-2 and TRBJ2-5. Sharing of public clonotypes was greater in persistent patients (roughly 2,900) than in new patients (around 1,000).

There are 18 residues in the CDR3. In germline, CDR1 is SNHLY, CDR2 FYNNEI. Trimming took 6 bases from V and 1 from J, leaving 23 bases between them. The time point denotes: newly diagnosed GD, antithyroid drugs for less than 3 months. RNA extracted from PBMCs served as the sequencing template. Construction of the TCR beta libraries employed iRepertoire HTBI primers in conjunction with Arm-PCR of CDR3 regions. TCRdb itself ran the multiplex PCR reads through MiXCR, one entry per CDR3 protein. There are 200,000 to 300,000 distinct CDR3 sequences in the sample; around 21% occur only once, and more than 11% lies in the top ten. Worth noting for this clonotype: The target antigen is unknown. A much larger clone differs from this one at a single base, so this may be a read error.

This rearrangement joins TRBV2 to TRBJ2-3; possibly TRBD1 for D (6 bases). Sequencing used peripheral blood mononuclear cells (PBMCs), obtained at new diagnosis, from a patient treated with antithyroid drugs. This sequence was found in a female donor with Graves disease. The CDR3 loop is CASRLTGCRLGGTDTQYF. The CDR3, as DNA: TGTGCCAGCAGGCTAACAGGGTGTCGGTTAGGCGGCACAGATACGCAGTATTTT.